The 9 T cell receptor beta chains below come from one sample, sequenced in a study of vaccination and CD4 T cells after COVID-19. Their cognate antigens are unknown. The Oncomine TCR Beta short-read assay was what sequenced the DNA obtained from cultured CD4+ T cells. A single record per CDR3 protein comes from TCRdb applying MiXCR to the PCR reads. The profile shows about 13,000 distinct CDR3 sequences, 79% of them singletons. As to treatment: roughly 10-day PBMC culture with coronavirus spike peptide pools or control peptides (ViraFEST assay). Sample: CD4+ T cells from blood, cultured in vitro. The receptors were gathered from a human donor who had recovered from COVID-19.

The chain couples TRBV11-3 to TRBJ2-1; no clear D gene. Trimming pared 1 base from V and 5 bases from J, leaving 6 bases between. The germline V gene has CDR1 SGHNT and CDR2 YENEEA. The CDR3 totals 13 residues. DNA of the CDR3: TGTGCCAGCAGCTTAGTCACTCACAATGAGCAGTTCTTC. It translates to CASSLVTHNEQFF. Together with reference TRBV11-3 and TRBJ2-1, the CDR3 gives the full variable domain: EAGVVQSPRYKIIEKKQPVAFWCNPISGHNTLYWYLQNLGQGPELLIRYENEEAVDDSQLPKDRFSAERLKGVDSTLKIQPAELGDSAVYLCASSLVTHNEQFFGPGTRLTVL.

The V gene is TRBV4-2, the J gene TRBJ1-1, with D uncertain. Germline V gene sequence: CDR1 LGHNA, CDR2 YNFKEQ. V dropped 4 bases and J dropped 1 base, with 19 bases sitting between them. CDR3 length: 17 amino acids. The DNA of the CDR3 is TGTGCCAGCAGCCCCACCCTCGTCGGGGATCAGAACACTGAAGCTTTCTTT. Protein sequence: CASSPTLVGDQNTEAFF.

The V gene is TRBV6-1, the J gene TRBJ2-7, with D hard to call. The CDR3 length is 15 residues. CDR1 and CDR2 from the germline V gene are MNHNS and SASEGT. Trimming cost V 4 bases and J 7 bases, with 20 bases left between them. This CDR3 reads CASSAGTARPREQYF. CDR3 nucleotide sequence: TGTGCCAGCAGTGCCGGAACAGCCCGACCCCGGGAGCAGTACTTC.

The V call is TRBV6-5, the J call TRBJ1-2; TRBD1 is a possible D gene (6 bases). Between the trimmed V and J ends, which lost 4 bases and 8 bases, there was a span of 17 bases. In germline, CDR1 is MNHEY, CDR2 SVGAGI. This CDR3 spans 14 amino acids. The CDR3 DNA is TGTGCCAGCAGTTCTGGACAGCTTCTTGGGGGCTACACCTTC. Translation: CASSSGQLLGGYTF.

The chain has TRBV6-2 or TRBV6-3 and TRBJ2-7; D remains ambiguous. The CDR3 has 11 residues. The germline V gene encodes CDR1 MNHEY and CDR2 SVGEGT. The germline V and J ends were trimmed by 3 bases and 7 bases, with 7 bases remaining between them. The CDR3 DNA reads TGTGCCAGCAGTTATTCTTGGGAGCAGTACTTC. Residues: CASSYSWEQYF.

This chain uses TRBV20-1 with TRBJ2-2; TRBD2 is a possible D gene (6 bases). V lost 6 bases, J lost 4 bases, and 12 bases lay in between. The CDR3 consists of 13 residues. The germline V gene has CDR1 DFQATT and CDR2 SNEGSKA (reference sequence). The CDR3 sequence is CSAPAGSTGELFF. For the CDR3, the DNA is TGCAGTGCCCCCGCGGGGAGCACCGGGGAGCTGTTTTTT.

The chain uses TRBV27 and TRBJ2-4, with D tentatively TRBD2 (7 bases). Trimming removed 6 bases from V and 3 bases from J, with 24 bases in between. The CDR3 loop spans 18 amino acids. Per germline, CDR1 MNHEY and CDR2 SMNVEV (reference sequence). CDR3 sequence reads: CASSPLAGAGRGKNIQYF. In DNA form, the CDR3 reads TGTGCCAGCAGCCCTTTGGCGGGGGCCGGTCGTGGCAAAAACATTCAGTACTTC.

V usage is TRBV28 and J usage is TRBJ2-5, with 9 bases lining up with TRBD2. This CDR3 contains 18 residues. Germline trimming cut 10 bases from V and 5 bases from J; bases unmatched to any gene: 23. Germline V CDR1 and CDR2: MDHEN, SYDVKM. CDR3 region: CATQIGFGSGSSGETQYF. The CDR3 bases are TGTGCCACCCAAATAGGGTTTGGTAGCGGGAGTTCTGGGGAGACCCAGTACTTC.

J is TRBJ2-2 and V is TRBV7-3; possible D gene TRBD1, 5 bases. The CDR3 runs 14 residues. Looked up from germline, CDR1 is SGHTA and CDR2 is FQGTGA. The V and J ends lost 0 bases and 7 bases respectively, with 9 bases between them. CDR3 sequence reads: CASSLTPRGGELFF. The DNA for the CDR3 is TGTGCCAGCAGCTTAACTCCAAGGGGCGGGGAGCTGTTTTTT.